This T cell receptor beta chain was sequenced for a study of blood T cell dynamics during melanoma immunotherapy. Findings of the study overall: PBMC repertoires of eventual disease-control patients split at W3 into clonality or diversity gains.

A word on this clone: Its target is unknown.

The germline V gene has CDR1 MNHEY and CDR2 SVGAGI. The CDR3 loop spans 16 amino acids. V lost 1 base, J lost 4 bases, and 2 bases stayed unmatched. Every bulk PBMC sample received the same 350 ng of DNA. TCRdb's table, derived via immunoSEQ multiplex PCR, lists solely in-frame clones and lacks some. The sample holds about 7,200 clones, approximately 84% seen once. Time point described: week 3, after first cycle of checkpoint inhibitor. Sampling occurred pretreatment (T0) and at week 3 (W3), after cycle one of checkpoint blockade. Patients had no prior systemic cancer treatment, immunosuppressants or other active cancers.

This material consisted of blood, taken from a patient treated with checkpoint blockade. The TCR comes from a human donor with melanoma. Some clones in this sample may be carry-over from other donors' samples. This chain connects TRBV6-5 to TRBJ2-2; 11 bases align to TRBD2. DNA of the CDR3: TGTGCCAGCAGTTACTTTAGCGGGGGGGGCACCGGGGAGCTGTTTTTT. Its protein is CASSYFSGGGTGELFF.